This T cell receptor beta chain was retrieved from a study of beta chain features in type 1 diabetes. Investigators reverse transcribed all isolated RNA, so they sequenced expressed TCRB transcripts. Repertoires were generated with immunoSEQ multiplex PCR, while TCRdb's copy carries only in-frame clones and drops some. The data hold 160,000 or so clones, with more than 9.5% observed a single time. Germline V gene data show CDR1 as GTSNPN and CDR2 as SVGIG (reference sequence). CDR3 size: 13 residues. Trimming took 0 bases from V and 5 from J, leaving 9 bases between them. The chain carries TRBV30 and TRBJ2-3; TRBD2 is a possible D gene (5 bases). Source material: central memory CD4+ T cells from blood. The clonotype originates from a man younger than 35 in good health. In DNA, the CDR3 is TGTGCCTGGAGTGTACCGGGGAGAGATACGCAGTATTTT. Translated: CAWSVPGRDTQYF.